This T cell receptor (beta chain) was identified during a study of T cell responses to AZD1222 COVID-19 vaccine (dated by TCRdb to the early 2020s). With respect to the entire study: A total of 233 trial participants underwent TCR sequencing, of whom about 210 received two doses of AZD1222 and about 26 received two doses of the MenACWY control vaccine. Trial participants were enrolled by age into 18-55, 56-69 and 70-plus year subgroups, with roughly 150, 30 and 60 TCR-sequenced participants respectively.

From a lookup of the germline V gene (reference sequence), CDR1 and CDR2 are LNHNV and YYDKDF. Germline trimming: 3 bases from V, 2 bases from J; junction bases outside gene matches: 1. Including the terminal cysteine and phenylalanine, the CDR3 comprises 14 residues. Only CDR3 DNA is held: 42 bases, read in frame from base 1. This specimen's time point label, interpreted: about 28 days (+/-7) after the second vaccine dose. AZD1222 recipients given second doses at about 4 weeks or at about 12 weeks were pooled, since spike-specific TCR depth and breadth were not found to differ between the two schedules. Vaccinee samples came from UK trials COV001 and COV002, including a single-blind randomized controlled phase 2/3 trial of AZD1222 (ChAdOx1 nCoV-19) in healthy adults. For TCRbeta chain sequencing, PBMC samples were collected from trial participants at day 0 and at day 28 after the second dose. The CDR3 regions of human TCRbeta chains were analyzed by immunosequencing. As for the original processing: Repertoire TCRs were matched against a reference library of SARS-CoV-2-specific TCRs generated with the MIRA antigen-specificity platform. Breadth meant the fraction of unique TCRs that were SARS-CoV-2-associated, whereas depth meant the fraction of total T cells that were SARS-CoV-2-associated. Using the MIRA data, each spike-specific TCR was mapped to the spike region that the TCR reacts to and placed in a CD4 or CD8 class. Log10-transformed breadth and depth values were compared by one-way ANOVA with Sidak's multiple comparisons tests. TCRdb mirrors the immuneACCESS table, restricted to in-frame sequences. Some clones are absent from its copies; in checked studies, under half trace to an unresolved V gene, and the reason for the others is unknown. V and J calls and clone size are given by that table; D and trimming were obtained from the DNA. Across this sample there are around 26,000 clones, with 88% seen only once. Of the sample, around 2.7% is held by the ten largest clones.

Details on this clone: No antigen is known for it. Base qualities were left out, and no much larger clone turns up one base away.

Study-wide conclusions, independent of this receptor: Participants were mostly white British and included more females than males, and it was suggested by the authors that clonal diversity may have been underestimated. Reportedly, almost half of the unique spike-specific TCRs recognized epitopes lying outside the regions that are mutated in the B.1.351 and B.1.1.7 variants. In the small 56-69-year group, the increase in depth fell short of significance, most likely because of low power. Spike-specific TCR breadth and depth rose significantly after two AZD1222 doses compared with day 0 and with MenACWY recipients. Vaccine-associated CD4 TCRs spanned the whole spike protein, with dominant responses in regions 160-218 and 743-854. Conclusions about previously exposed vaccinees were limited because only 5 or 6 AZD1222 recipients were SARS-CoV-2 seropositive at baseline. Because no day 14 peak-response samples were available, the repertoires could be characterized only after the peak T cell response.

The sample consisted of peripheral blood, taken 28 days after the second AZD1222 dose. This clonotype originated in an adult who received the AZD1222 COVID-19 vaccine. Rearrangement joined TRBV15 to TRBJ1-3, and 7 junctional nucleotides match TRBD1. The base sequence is TGTGCCACCAGCAGCGGGACAGCTGGAAACACCATATATTTT. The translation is CATSSGTAGNTIYF.